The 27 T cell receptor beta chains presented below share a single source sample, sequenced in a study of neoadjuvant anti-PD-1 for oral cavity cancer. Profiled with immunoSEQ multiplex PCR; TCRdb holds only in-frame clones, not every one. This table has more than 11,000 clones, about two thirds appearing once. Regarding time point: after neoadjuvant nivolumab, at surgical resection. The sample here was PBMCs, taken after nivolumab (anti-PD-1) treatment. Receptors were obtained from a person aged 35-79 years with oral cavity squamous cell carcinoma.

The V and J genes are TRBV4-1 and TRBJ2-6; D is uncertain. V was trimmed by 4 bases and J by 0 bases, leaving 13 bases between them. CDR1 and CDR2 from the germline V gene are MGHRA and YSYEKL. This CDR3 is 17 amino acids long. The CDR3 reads CASSPGPHTSGANVLTF. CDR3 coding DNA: TGCGCCAGCAGCCCGGGCCCCCACACCTCTGGGGCCAACGTCCTGACTTTC.

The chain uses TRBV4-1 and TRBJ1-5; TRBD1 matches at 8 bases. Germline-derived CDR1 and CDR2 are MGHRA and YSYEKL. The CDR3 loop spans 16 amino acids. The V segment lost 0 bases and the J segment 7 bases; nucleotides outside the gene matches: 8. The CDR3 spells CASSQDSDRDEQPQHF. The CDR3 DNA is TGCGCCAGCAGCCAAGATTCGGACAGGGACGAACAGCCCCAGCATTTT.

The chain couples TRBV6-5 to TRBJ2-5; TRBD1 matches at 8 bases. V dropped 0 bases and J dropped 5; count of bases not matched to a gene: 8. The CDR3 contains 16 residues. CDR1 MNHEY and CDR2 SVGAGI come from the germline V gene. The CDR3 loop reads CASSYSLRGHGETQYF. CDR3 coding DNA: TGTGCCAGCAGTTACTCGCTCAGGGGGCACGGGGAGACCCAGTACTTC.

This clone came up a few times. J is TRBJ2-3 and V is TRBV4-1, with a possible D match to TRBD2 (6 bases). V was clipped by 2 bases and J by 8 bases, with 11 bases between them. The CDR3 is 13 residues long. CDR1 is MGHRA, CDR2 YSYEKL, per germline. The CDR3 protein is CASSQQLLATQYF. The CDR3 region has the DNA TGCGCCAGCAGCCAACAGCTACTAGCTACGCAGTATTTT.

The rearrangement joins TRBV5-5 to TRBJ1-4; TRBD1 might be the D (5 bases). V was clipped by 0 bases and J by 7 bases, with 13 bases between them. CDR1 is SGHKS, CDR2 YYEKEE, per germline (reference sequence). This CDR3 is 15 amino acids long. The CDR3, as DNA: TGTGCCAGCAGCTTGGCCCCCGGAGGGACTGAAAAACTGTTTTTT. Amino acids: CASSLAPGGTEKLFF.

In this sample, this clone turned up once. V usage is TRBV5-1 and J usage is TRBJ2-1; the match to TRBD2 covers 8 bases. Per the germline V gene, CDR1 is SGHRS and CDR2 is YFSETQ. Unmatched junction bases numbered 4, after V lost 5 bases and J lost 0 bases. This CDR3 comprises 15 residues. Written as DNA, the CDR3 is TGCGCCAGCAGTCCAGGGACTAGCTCCTACAATGAGCAGTTCTTC. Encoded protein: CASSPGTSSYNEQFF.

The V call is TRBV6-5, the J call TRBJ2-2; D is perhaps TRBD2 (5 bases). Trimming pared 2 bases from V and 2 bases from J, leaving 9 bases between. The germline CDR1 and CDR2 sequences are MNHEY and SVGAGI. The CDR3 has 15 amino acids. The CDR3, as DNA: TGTGCCAGCAGTTACGTCCGGGGTAACACCGGGGAGCTGTTTTTT. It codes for CASSYVRGNTGELFF.

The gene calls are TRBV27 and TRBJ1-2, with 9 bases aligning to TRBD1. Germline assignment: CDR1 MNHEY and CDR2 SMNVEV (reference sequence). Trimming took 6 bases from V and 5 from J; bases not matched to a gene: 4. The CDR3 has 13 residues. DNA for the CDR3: TGTGCCAGCAGACAGGGGGCGTATTATGGCTACACCTTC. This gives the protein CASRQGAYYGYTF.

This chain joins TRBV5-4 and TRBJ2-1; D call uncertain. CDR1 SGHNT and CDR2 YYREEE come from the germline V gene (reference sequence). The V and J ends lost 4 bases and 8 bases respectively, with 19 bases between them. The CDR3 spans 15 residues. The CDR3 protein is CASSRRDRPGDEQFF. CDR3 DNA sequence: TGTGCCAGCAGCCGACGCGACCGTCCAGGCGATGAGCAGTTCTTC.

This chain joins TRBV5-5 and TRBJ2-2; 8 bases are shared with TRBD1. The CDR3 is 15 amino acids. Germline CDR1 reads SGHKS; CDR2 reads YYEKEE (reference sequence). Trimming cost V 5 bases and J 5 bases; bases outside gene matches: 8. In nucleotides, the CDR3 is TGTGCCAGCAGACTTGGGCAGGGGGCAACCGGGGAGCTGTTTTTT. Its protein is CASRLGQGATGELFF. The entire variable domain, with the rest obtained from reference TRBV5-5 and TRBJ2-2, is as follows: DAGVTQSPTHLIKTRGQQVTLRCSPISGHKSVSWYQQVLGQGPQFIFQYYEKEERGRGNFPDRFSARQFPNYSSELNVNALLLGDSALYLCASRLGQGATGELFFGEGSRLTVL.

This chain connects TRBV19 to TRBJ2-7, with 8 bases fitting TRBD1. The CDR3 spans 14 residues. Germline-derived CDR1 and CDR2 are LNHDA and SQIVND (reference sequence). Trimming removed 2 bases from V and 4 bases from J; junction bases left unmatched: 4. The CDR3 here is CASSIQGAAYEQYF. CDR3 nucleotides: TGTGCCAGTAGTATACAGGGGGCGGCGTACGAGCAGTACTTC. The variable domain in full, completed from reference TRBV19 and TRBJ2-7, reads DGGITQSPKYLFRKEGQNVTLSCEQNLNHDAMYWYRQDPGQGLRLIYYSQIVNDFQKGDIAEGYSVSREKKESFPLTVTSAQKNPTAFYLCASSIQGAAYEQYFGPGTRLTVT.

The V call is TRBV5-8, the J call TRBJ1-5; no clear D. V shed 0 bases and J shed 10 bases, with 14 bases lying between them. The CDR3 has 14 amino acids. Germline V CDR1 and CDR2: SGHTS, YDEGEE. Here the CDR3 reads CASSLGAHSSPQHF. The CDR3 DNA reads TGTGCCAGCAGCTTGGGAGCCCACTCGAGCCCCCAGCATTTT.

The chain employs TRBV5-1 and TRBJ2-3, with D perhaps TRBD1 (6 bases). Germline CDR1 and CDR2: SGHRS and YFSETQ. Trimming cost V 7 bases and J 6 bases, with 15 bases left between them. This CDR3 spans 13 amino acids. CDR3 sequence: CASGDTPGDTQYF. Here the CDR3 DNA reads TGCGCCAGCGGGGACACCCCGGGGGATACGCAGTATTTT. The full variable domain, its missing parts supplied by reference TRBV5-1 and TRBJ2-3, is KAGVTQTPRYLIKTRGQQVTLSCSPISGHRSVSWYQQTPGQGLQFLFEYFSETQRNKGNFPGRFSGRQFSNSRSEMNVSTLELGDSALYLCASGDTPGDTQYFGPGTRLTVL.

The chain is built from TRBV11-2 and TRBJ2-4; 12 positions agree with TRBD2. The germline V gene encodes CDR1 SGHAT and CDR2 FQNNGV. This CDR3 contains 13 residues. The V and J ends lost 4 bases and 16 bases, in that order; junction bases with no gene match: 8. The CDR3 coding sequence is TGTGCCAGCAGCTCCCTGACTAGCGGGAGAGGTTACTTC. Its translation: CASSSLTSGRGYF.

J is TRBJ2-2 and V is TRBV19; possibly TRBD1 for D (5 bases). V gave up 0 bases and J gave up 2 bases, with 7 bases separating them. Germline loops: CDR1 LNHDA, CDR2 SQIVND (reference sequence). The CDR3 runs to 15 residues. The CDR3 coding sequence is TGTGCCAGTAGTATAGACGACAGAAACACCGGGGAGCTGTTTTTT. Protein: CASSIDDRNTGELFF. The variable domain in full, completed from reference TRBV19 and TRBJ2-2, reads DGGITQSPKYLFRKEGQNVTLSCEQNLNHDAMYWYRQDPGQGLRLIYYSQIVNDFQKGDIAEGYSVSREKKESFPLTVTSAQKNPTAFYLCASSIDDRNTGELFFGEGSRLTVL.

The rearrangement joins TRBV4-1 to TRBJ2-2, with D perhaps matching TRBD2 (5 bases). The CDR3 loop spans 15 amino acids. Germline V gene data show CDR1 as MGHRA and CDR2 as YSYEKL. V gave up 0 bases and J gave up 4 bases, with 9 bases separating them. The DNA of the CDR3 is TGCGCCAGCAGCCAAGAACTGGGGAGCACCGGGGAGCTGTTTTTT. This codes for CASSQELGSTGELFF.

The CDR3 spells CASSLTGNTGELFF. The DNA of the CDR3 is TGTGCCAGCAGTTTGACGGGTAACACCGGGGAGCTGTTTTTT. The chain links TRBV28 to TRBJ2-2; D is uncertain. In germline, CDR1 is MDHEN, CDR2 SYDVKM. The CDR3 length is 14 residues. Trimming took 3 bases from V and 2 from J, leaving 7 bases between them.

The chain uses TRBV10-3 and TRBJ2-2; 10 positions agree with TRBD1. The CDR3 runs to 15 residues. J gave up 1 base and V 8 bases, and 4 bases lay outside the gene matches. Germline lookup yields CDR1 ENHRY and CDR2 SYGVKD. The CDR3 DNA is TGTGCCATCCCGGGACAGGGGCTGAACACCGGGGAGCTGTTTTTT. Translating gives CAIPGQGLNTGELFF.

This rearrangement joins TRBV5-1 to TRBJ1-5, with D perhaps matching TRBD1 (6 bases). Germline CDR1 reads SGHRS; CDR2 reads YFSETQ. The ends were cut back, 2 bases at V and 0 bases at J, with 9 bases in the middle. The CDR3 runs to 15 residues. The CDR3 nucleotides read TGCGCCAGCAGCTTCGGGACACATAGCAATCAGCCCCAGCATTTT. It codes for CASSFGTHSNQPQHF. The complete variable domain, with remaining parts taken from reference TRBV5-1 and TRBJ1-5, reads KAGVTQTPRYLIKTRGQQVTLSCSPISGHRSVSWYQQTPGQGLQFLFEYFSETQRNKGNFPGRFSGRQFSNSRSEMNVSTLELGDSALYLCASSFGTHSNQPQHFGDGTRLSIL.

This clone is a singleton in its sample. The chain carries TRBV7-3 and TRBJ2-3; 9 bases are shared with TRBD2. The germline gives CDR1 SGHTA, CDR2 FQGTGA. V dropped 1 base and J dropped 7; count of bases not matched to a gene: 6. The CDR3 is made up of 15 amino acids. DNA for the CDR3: TGTGCCAGCAGCTTAAGTAGCGGGAGAATGAATACGCAGTATTTT. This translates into CASSLSSGRMNTQYF.

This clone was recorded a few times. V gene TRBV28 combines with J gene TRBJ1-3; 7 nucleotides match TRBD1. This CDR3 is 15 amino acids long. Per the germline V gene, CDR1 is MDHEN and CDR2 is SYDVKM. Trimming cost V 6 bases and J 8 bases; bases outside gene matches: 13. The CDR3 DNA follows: TGTGCCAGCAGAGACAGGGTCCCTGGGGGGCACACCATATATTTT. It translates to CASRDRVPGGHTIYF.

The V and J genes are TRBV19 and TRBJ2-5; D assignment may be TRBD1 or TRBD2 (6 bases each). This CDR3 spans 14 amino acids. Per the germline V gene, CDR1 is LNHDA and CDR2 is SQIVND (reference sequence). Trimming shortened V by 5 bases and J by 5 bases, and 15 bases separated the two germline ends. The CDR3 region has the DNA TGTGCCAGTAGTCGGACAGATGCGGGGGAGACCCAGTACTTC. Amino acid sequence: CASSRTDAGETQYF.

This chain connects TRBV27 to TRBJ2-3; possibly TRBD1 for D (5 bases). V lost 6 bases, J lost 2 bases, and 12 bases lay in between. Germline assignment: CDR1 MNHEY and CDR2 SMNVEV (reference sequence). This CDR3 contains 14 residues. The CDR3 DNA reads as TGTGCCAGCAGCCAGGGCTTTAACACAGATACGCAGTATTTT. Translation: CASSQGFNTDTQYF.

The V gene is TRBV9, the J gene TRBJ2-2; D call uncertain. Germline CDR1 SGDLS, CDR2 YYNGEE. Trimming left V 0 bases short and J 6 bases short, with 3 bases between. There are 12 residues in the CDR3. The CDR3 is CASSVVAGELFF. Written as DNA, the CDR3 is TGTGCCAGCAGCGTAGTAGCCGGGGAGCTGTTTTTT.

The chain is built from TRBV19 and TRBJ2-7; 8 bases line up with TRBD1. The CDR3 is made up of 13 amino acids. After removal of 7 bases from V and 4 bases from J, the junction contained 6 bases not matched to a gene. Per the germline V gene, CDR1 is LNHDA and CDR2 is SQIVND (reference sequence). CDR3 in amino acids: CASTSGGTYEQYF. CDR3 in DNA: TGTGCCAGTACATCAGGGGGCACTTACGAGCAGTACTTC.

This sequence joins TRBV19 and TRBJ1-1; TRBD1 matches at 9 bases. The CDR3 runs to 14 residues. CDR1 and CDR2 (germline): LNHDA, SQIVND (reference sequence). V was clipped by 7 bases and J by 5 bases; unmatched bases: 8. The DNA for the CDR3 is TGTGCCAGTACCCTGACAGGGGGTAAGACTGAAGCTTTCTTT. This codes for CASTLTGGKTEAFF.

The CDR3 nucleotides read TGTGCCAGCAGCTTCCTTAGCGGCGGGATTGAGACCCAGTACTTC. Its translation: CASSFLSGGIETQYF. The genes are TRBV7-3 and TRBJ2-5, with TRBD2 as a possible D gene (6 bases). Between the trimmed V and J ends, which lost 3 bases and 5 bases, there was a span of 16 bases. The CDR3 contains 15 residues. CDR1 and CDR2 from the germline V gene are SGHTA and FQGTGA.